This TCR beta chain stems from a study of cytomegalovirus exposure and HLA in healthy donors. On the study more broadly: Earlier results showed 120 million or so unique TCR beta sequences derived from roughly 190 million T cells.

Use of 60 Vbeta and 13 Jbeta primers characterized the PCR. TCRdb's copy holds only in-frame clones and misses some; the assay was immunoSEQ multiplex PCR. Of 70,000 or so clones listed, almost 85% are singletons. Trimming removed 4 bases from V and 5 bases from J; junction bases left unmatched: 9. CDR3 length: 15 residues. Germline loops: CDR1 MDHEN, CDR2 SYDVKM. Sequences were obtained from PBMCs. This receptor was identified in a man younger than 35 in good health and CMV-seronegative. This sequence joins TRBV28 and TRBJ1-2; 8 nucleotides agree with TRBD1. For the CDR3, the DNA is TGTGCCAGCAGTTCAGGAGACAGGGGAGGTTATGGCTACACCTTC. Amino acids: CASSSGDRGGYGYTF.